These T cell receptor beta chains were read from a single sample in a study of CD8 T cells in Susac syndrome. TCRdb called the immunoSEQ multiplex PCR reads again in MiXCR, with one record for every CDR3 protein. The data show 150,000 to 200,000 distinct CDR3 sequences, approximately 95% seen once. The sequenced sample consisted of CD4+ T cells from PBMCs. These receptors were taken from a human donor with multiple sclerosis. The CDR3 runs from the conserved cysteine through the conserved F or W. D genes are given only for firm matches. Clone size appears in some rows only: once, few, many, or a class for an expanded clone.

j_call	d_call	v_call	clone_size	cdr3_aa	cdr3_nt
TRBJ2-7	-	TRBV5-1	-	CASSLLGPGIWEQYF	TGCGCCAGCAGCCTCCTTGGGCCGGGAATTTGGGAGCAGTACTTC
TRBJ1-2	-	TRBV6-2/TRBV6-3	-	CASSYQWGVYTF	TGTGCCAGCAGTTACCAGTGGGGCGTCTACACCTTC
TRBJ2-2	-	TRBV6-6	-	CASSYSTANTGELFF	TGTGCCAGCAGTTACTCGACGGCGAACACCGGGGAGCTGTTTTTT
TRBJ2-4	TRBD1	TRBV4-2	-	CASSHRWDRAAKNIQYF	TGTGCCAGCAGCCACCGATGGGACAGGGCGGCCAAAAACATTCAGTACTTC
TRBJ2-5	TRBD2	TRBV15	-	CATSRGSGGQETQYF	TGTGCCACCAGCAGAGGAAGCGGGGGGCAAGAGACCCAGTACTTC
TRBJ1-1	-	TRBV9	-	CASSVAGPNTEAFF	TGTGCCAGCAGCGTAGCGGGTCCGAACACTGAAGCTTTCTTT
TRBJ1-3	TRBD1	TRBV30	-	CAWSGVDRSSGNTIYF	TGTGCCTGGAGTGGCGTGGACAGGAGCTCTGGAAACACCATATATTTT
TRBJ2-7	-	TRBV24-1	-	CATSDPYAGSVYEQYF	TGTGCCACCAGTGACCCGTACGCCGGGTCAGTCTACGAGCAGTACTTC
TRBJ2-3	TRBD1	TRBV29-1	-	CSVRGLAQGADTQYF	TGCAGCGTCCGAGGGTTGGCCCAGGGGGCAGATACGCAGTATTTT
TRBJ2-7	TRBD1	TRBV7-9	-	CASSPMGQLSYEQYF	TGTGCCAGCAGCCCCATGGGACAGCTATCCTACGAGCAGTACTTC
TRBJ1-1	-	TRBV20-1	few	CSASILGGAISTEAFF	TGCAGTGCTAGCATCCTCGGGGGGGCGATTAGCACTGAAGCTTTCTTT
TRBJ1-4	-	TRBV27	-	CASSLRWDEKLFF	TGTGCCAGCAGCCTAAGGTGGGATGAAAAACTGTTTTTT
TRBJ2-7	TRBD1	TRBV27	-	CASSSYRRTGEGYEQYF	TGTGCCAGCAGTTCCTATCGAAGGACAGGGGAAGGCTACGAGCAGTACTTC
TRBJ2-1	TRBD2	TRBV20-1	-	CSASPTSGAYNEQFF	TGCAGTGCTTCGCCAACTAGCGGGGCCTACAATGAGCAGTTCTTC
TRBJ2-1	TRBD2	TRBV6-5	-	CASSYWPGLAGLNEQFF	TGTGCCAGCAGTTACTGGCCGGGACTAGCGGGGCTGAATGAGCAGTTCTTC
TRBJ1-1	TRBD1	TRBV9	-	CASSEHHRGRTEAFF	TGTGCCAGCAGCGAACACCACAGGGGGCGAACTGAAGCTTTCTTT
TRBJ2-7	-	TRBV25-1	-	CASSEAGTFYEQYF	TGTGCCAGCAGTGAGGCAGGGACTTTCTACGAGCAGTACTTC
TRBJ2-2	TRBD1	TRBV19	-	CASNHRGSNTGELFF	TGTGCCAGTAATCACAGGGGGTCGAACACCGGGGAGCTGTTTTTT
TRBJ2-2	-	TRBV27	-	CASSYGRRNTGELFF	TGTGCCAGCAGTTACGGCAGAAGGAACACCGGGGAGCTGTTTTTT
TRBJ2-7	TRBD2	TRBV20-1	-	CSPLAGGHSYEQYF	TGCAGTCCTTTAGCGGGGGGCCACTCCTACGAGCAGTACTTC
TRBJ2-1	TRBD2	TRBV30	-	CAWSLGGSYNEQFF	TGTGCCTGGAGTCTGGGGGGGTCCTACAATGAGCAGTTCTTC
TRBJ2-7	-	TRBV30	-	CAWSVSGLYEQYF	TGTGCCTGGAGTGTATCAGGTTTGTACGAGCAGTACTTC
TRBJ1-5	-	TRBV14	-	CASSQFLNQPQHF	TGTGCCAGCAGCCAATTCCTCAATCAGCCCCAGCATTTT
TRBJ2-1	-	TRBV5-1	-	CASSRDPSNEQFF	TGCGCCAGCAGCCGGGACCCGTCCAATGAGCAGTTCTTC
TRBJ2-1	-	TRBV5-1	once	CASSFRTTGYNEQFF	TGCGCCAGCAGCTTCCGGACGACAGGATACAATGAGCAGTTCTTC
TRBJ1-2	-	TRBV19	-	CASRGADDGYTF	TGTGCCTCAAGGGGGGCAGACGATGGCTACACCTTC
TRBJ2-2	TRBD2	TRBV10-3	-	CAINSGAAPGELFF	TGTGCCATCAATAGCGGGGCCGCTCCCGGGGAGCTGTTTTTT
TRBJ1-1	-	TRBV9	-	CASSEGGALTEAFF	TGTGCCAGCAGCGAAGGGGGAGCCCTCACTGAAGCTTTCTTT
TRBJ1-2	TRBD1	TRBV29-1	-	CSVKQGDYGYTF	TGCAGCGTTAAACAGGGGGACTATGGCTACACCTTC
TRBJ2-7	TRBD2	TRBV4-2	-	CASSQGTSGYEQYF	TGTGCCAGCAGCCAAGGGACTAGCGGTTACGAGCAGTACTTC
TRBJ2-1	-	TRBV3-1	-	CASTKGTGRPMGNEQFF	TGTGCCAGCACCAAGGGGACGGGACGCCCGATGGGGAATGAGCAGTTCTTC
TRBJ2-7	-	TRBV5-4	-	CASSLGGGPWYEQYF	TGTGCCAGCAGCTTGGGAGGGGGGCCTTGGTACGAGCAGTACTTC
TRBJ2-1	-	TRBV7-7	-	CASARDGSSYNEQFF	TGTGCTAGCGCCCGGGACGGGAGCTCCTACAATGAGCAGTTCTTC
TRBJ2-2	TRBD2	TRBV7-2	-	CASSSPGLAGPVTGELFF	TGTGCCAGCAGCTCGCCGGGACTAGCGGGGCCGGTTACCGGGGAGCTGTTTTTT
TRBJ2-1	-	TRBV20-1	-	CSAVNRRLSYNEQFF	TGCAGTGCGGTTAACAGGCGCCTATCCTACAATGAGCAGTTCTTC
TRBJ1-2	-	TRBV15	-	CATSRSTMGYGYTF	TGTGCCACCAGCAGATCCACGATGGGCTATGGCTACACCTTC
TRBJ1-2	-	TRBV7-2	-	CASSSYWGANYGYTF	TGTGCCAGCAGCTCTTACTGGGGGGCTAACTATGGCTACACCTTC
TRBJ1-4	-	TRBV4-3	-	CASRKGRGMRTNEKLFF	TGCGCCAGCAGAAAAGGGAGAGGGATGAGAACTAATGAAAAACTGTTTTTT
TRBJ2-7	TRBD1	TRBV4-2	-	CASSQGRGTGDHEQYF	TGTGCCAGCAGCCAGGGGCGGGGGACAGGGGACCACGAGCAGTACTTC
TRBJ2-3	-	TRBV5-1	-	CASSLAMRGRTDTQYF	TGCGCCAGCAGCTTGGCCATGAGGGGACGCACAGATACGCAGTATTTT
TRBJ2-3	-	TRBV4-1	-	CASSQPTEAHTDTQYF	TGCGCCAGCAGCCAACCGACAGAGGCCCACACAGATACGCAGTATTTT
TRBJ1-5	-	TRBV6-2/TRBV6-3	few	CASSPLGGDRPQHF	TGTGCCAGCTCACCACTCGGGGGCGACCGGCCCCAGCATTTT
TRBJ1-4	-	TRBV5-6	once	CASSLSQLEKLFF	TGTGCCAGCAGCTTGTCACAGTTGGAAAAACTGTTTTTT
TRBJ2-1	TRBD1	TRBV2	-	CASSEGDRGEQFF	TGTGCCAGCAGTGAAGGGGACAGGGGAGAGCAGTTCTTC
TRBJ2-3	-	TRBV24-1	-	CATSRTDTQYF	TGTGCCACCAGCCGCACAGATACGCAGTATTTT
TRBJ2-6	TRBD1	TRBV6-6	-	CASRSTGGSRANVLTF	TGTGCCAGCAGATCGACAGGGGGAAGTCGGGCCAACGTCCTGACTTTC
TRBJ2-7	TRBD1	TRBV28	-	CASSFPKFRDRSYEQYF	TGTGCCAGCAGTTTTCCCAAGTTTCGGGACAGGTCCTACGAGCAGTACTTC
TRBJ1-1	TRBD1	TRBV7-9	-	CASSPKGANTEAFF	TGTGCCAGCAGCCCGAAGGGGGCGAACACTGAAGCTTTCTTT
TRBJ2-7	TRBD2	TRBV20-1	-	CSASSPSGYEQYF	TGCAGTGCTAGTAGCCCTAGCGGATACGAGCAGTACTTC
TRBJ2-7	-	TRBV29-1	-	CSVVVTLSFGTPGEQYF	TGCAGCGTTGTGGTGACCTTGAGCTTCGGGACCCCCGGCGAGCAGTACTTC
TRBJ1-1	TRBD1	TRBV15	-	CATSRQGATEAFF	TGTGCCACCAGCAGACAGGGGGCTACTGAAGCTTTCTTT